These 13 T cell receptor beta chains were sequenced from one sample in a study of CD8+ T cells in alopecia areata. Individuals with alopecia areata gave both lesional scalp punch biopsies and peripheral blood for collection. RNA was isolated and reverse transcribed to cDNA, the sequencing template. Produced via immunoSEQ multiplex PCR; TCRdb's table is partial and in-frame only. This sample yields about 11,000 clones, of which over 55% are seen a single time; around 8% belongs to the top ten. The source was skin, collected at week 0. The receptors were gathered from a human donor with alopecia areata.

The gene calls are TRBV5-1 and TRBJ1-4; 12 bases are a match to TRBD1. Germline V gene lookup returns CDR1 SGHRS and CDR2 YFSETQ. J was trimmed by 4 bases and V by 4 bases; bases with no gene match: 11. This CDR3 spans 18 amino acids. The CDR3 protein is CASSTRGQGATFNEKLFF. CDR3 sequence (DNA): TGCGCCAGCAGCACCCGGGGACAGGGGGCGACCTTTAATGAAAAACTGTTTTTT. Complete variable domain (other parts from reference TRBV5-1 and TRBJ1-4): KAGVTQTPRYLIKTRGQQVTLSCSPISGHRSVSWYQQTPGQGLQFLFEYFSETQRNKGNFPGRFSGRQFSNSRSEMNVSTLELGDSALYLCASSTRGQGATFNEKLFFGSGTQLSVL.

This clone showed up just a few times. This chain uses TRBV6-1 with TRBJ1-5, with D possibly TRBD1 on 6 matching bases. The V end lost 7 bases, the J end lost 5 bases, and 12 bases lay between the germline ends. This CDR3 region has 13 residues. The germline gives CDR1 MNHNS, CDR2 SASEGT. CDR3 coding DNA: TGTGCCAGCACCAGGGGAGGGGATCAGCCCCAGCATTTT. Protein sequence: CASTRGGDQPQHF.

Remarks on this clone: This sample includes further DNA sequences coding for the same CDR3. The gene calls are TRBV19 and TRBJ2-1; tentatively, D is TRBD1 (5 bases). The germline CDR1 and CDR2 sequences are LNHDA and SQIVND (reference sequence). The V and J ends lost 4 bases and 5 bases respectively, with 21 bases between them. The CDR3 has 17 amino acids. The CDR3 spells CASSTPTGIRANNEQFF. CDR3 bases: TGTGCCAGTAGTACACCAACAGGTATTCGGGCAAACAATGAGCAGTTCTTC.

The V gene is TRBV5-6, the J gene TRBJ1-5; the D is unclear. The CDR3 totals 14 residues. Germline V gene lookup returns CDR1 SGHDT and CDR2 YYEEEE. V shed 5 bases and J shed 11 bases, with 20 bases lying between them. The CDR3 loop reads CASRAFGRQSAQHF. In DNA, the CDR3 is TGTGCCAGCAGGGCTTTTGGCCGGCAATCAGCCCAGCATTTT.

The V and J genes are TRBV5-1 and TRBJ1-6; no clear D. CDR3 length equals 15 residues. Germline CDR1 reads SGHRS; CDR2 reads YFSETQ. With 0 bases removed from V and 7 bases from J, the gap between germline ends came to 11 bases. For the CDR3, the DNA is TGCGCCAGCAGCTTGGACGGGAGGGAGAATTCACCCCTCCACTTT. This gives the protein CASSLDGRENSPLHF.

The chain has TRBV19 and TRBJ1-2; D gene unclear. V lost 3 bases, J lost 4 bases, and 6 bases lay in between. This CDR3 region has 12 residues. CDR1 and CDR2 from the germline V gene are LNHDA and SQIVND (reference sequence). Here the CDR3 DNA reads TGTGCCAGTAGTATGCCCGGCTATGGCTACACCTTC. Translating gives CASSMPGYGYTF.

By share of the sample, this clone is medium-sized (0.01 to 0.1%). The J gene is TRBJ2-1, the V gene TRBV4-1; TRBD2 aligns across 13 bases. The CDR3 loop spans 16 amino acids. V was clipped by 1 base and J by 10 bases; unmatched bases: 7. CDR1 and CDR2 (germline): MGHRA, YSYEKL. The CDR3 reads CASSQVDMGLAGEQFF. As DNA, the CDR3 is TGCGCCAGCAGCCAAGTAGATATGGGACTAGCGGGAGAGCAGTTCTTC.

This clone has a handful of counts. This chain uses TRBV6-5 with TRBJ2-3; D is unclear. This CDR3 comprises 13 residues. Germline V gives CDR1 MNHEY, CDR2 SVGAGI. V lost 0 bases and J lost 0, with 1 base in between. CDR3: CASSYSSTDTQYF. The DNA of the CDR3 is TGTGCCAGCAGTTACTCCAGCACAGATACGCAGTATTTT.

V is TRBV4-2 and J is TRBJ2-6, with D unclear. The CDR3 covers 16 residues. Germline CDR1 LGHNA, CDR2 YNFKEQ. Deletions cut 0 bases from V and 0 bases from J, with 6 bases between. The CDR3 DNA reads TGTGCCAGCAGCCAAGATAGCAGCTCTGGGGCCAACGTCCTGACTTTC. Translating gives CASSQDSSSGANVLTF.

Only a few counts were recorded for this clone. DNA for the CDR3: TGTGCCAGCAGCTTATTGGCAGGGGGGTCCTACGAGCAGTACTTC. Its translation is CASSLLAGGSYEQYF. This chain connects TRBV7-3 to TRBJ2-7; D is perhaps TRBD1 (7 bases). The CDR3 is 15 amino acids. Germline V gene sequence: CDR1 SGHTA, CDR2 FQGTGA. Trimming took off 2 bases at V and 1 base at J, with 12 bases between the two ends.

The chain combines TRBV2 with TRBJ1-4; D uncertain. The CDR3 consists of 14 residues. V shed 4 bases and J shed 4 bases, with 10 bases lying between them. Looked up from germline, CDR1 is SNHLY and CDR2 is FYNNEI. The chain's CDR3 is CASSAESGNEKLFF. The CDR3 nucleotides are TGTGCCAGCAGTGCTGAATCGGGTAATGAAAAACTGTTTTTT.

Within the sample, this clone is medium-sized. CDR3 sequence: CASSFHLEGSRIDGYTF. The CDR3 DNA reads as TGTGCCAGCAGTTTCCACCTTGAGGGGTCACGGATTGATGGCTACACCTTC. The chain couples TRBV28 to TRBJ1-2; a possible D gene is TRBD1 (5 bases). Trimming removed 3 bases at V and 6 bases at J, with 23 bases between. The germline CDR1 and CDR2 sequences are MDHEN and SYDVKM. The CDR3 has 17 amino acids.

This clone has only a few counts. The chain joins TRBV6-5 to TRBJ2-7; D might be TRBD1 (5 bases). Trimming stripped 10 bases from V and 5 bases from J, with 18 bases between. The germline CDR1 and CDR2 sequences are MNHEY and SVGAGI. The CDR3 is made up of 13 amino acids. CDR3 residues: CATRGRDPNEQYF. CDR3 in DNA: TGTGCCACTAGGGGAAGAGACCCGAACGAGCAGTACTTC.